This TCR beta chain is drawn from a study of T-cell reconstitution after alpha-beta-depleted transplantation in children. This clonotype turned up a few times. The CDR3 extends over 15 amino acids. V lost 6 bases, J lost 2 bases, and 15 bases lay in between. Preparation of the TCRbeta library used unique molecular identifiers. TCRdb used MiXCR to reprocess the PCR reads, holding one entry per CDR3 protein. The top ten clones hold 1.1% of a sample with some 640,000 distinct CDR3 sequences, approximately 16% of them seen once. The chain links TRBV12-3 or TRBV12-4 to TRBJ2-3; D ambiguous. The material was PBMCs from the stem cell graft donor, obtained from the stem cell graft. The TCR comes from a human donor who donated a stem cell graft to a child with acute myeloid leukemia. The CDR3 DNA is TGTGCCAGCAGACCTCCAGGTTTTCTCACAGATACGCAGTATTTT. It codes for CASRPPGFLTDTQYF.